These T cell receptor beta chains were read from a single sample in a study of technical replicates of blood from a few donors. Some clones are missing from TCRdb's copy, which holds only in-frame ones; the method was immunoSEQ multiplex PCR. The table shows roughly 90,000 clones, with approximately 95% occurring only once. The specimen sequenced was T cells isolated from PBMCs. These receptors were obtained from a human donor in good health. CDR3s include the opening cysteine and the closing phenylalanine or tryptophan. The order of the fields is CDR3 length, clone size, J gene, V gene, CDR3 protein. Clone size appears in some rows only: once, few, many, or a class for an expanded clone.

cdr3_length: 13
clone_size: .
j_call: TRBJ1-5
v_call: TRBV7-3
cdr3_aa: CASSSYSNQPQHF

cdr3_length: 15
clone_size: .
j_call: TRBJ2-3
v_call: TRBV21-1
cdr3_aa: CASGSVQAGADTQYF

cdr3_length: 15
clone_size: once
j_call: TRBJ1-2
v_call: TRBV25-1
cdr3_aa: CASSLTQGKVNGYTF

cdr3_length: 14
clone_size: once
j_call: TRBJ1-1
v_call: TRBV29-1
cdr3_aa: CSGGPPVSETEAFF

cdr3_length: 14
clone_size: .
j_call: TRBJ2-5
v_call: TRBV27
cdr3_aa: CASSPDRGKETQYF

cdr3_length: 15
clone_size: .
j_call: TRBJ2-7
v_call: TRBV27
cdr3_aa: CASSLLGTGDYEQYF

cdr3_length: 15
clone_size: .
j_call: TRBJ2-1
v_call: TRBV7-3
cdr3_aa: CASSLIPGQVNEQFF

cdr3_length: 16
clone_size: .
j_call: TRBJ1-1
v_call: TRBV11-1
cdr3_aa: CASSSGKGWGNTEAFF

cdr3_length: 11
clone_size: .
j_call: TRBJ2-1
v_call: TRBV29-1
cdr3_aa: CSVEYYNEQFF

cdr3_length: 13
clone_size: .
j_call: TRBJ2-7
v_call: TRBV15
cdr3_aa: CATSVGASYEQYF

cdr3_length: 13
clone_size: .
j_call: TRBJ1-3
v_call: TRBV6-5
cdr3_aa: CASSAILGNTIYF

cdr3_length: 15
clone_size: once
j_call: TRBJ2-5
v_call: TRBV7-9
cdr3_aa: CASSLGTGTIETQYF

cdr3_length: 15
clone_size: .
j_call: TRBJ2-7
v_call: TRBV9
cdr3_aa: CASSVDPGLGYEQYF

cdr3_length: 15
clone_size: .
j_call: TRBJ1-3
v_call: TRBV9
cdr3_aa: CASSAGQITGNTIYF

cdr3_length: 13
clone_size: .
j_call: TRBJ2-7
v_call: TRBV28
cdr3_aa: CASSLDRALEQYF

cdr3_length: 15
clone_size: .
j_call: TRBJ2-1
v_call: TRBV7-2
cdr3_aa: CASSSLAASPVEQFF

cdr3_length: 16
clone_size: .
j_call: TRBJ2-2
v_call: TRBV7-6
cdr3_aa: CASSLARVPSTGELFF

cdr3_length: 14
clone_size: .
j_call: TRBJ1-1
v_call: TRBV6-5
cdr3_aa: CASTPGGTDTEAFF

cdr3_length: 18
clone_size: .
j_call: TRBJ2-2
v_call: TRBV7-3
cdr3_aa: CASSRTSGSPLNTGELFF

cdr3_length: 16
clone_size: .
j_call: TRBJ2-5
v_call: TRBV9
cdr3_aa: CASSEGTSGNQETQYF